Presented here are 11 T cell receptor beta chains from one specimen sequenced in a study of tumor-infiltrating lymphocytes in primary liver carcinoma. Blood RNA originated from unsorted whole blood, with germline DNA additionally extracted. The input was approximately 500 ng total RNA; TCR beta cDNA was made from it with a constant-region primer. Each TCR beta library was derived from three nested multiplex PCR rounds that employed slightly modified ARM-PCR. The first two PCR rounds used TRBV1-TRBV30 primers with a Cbeta primer, 10 cycles each. MiXCR was run by TCRdb on the multiplex PCR reads, yielding one entry per CDR3 protein. The data contain 330,000 or so distinct CDR3 sequences, almost 65% of them singletons. Sequenced input: peripheral blood. Receptors originate from a man in his forties or fifties with primary liver carcinoma and hepatitis B virus infection.

This sequence joins TRBV6-2 or TRBV6-3 and TRBJ2-4; TRBD2 matches at 12 bases. The V gene end was trimmed by 6 bases and the J gene end by 2 bases; junction bases not matched to a gene: 11. CDR3 length: 18 amino acids. Germline CDR1 MNHEY, CDR2 SVGEGT. The CDR3 spells CASRPLAGGGQTKNIQYF. CDR3 nucleotides: TGTGCCAGCAGACCCCTAGCGGGAGGGGGGCAAACCAAAAACATTCAGTACTTC.

The chain combines TRBV4-2 with TRBJ1-2; no definite D call. The CDR3 spans 15 residues. The germline V gene encodes CDR1 LGHNA and CDR2 YNFKEQ. Trimming took off 9 bases at V and 10 bases at J, with 27 bases between the two ends. The CDR3 DNA sequence: TGTGCCAGTATCCAAGGTCTGGCGGCGACCGATGTCTACACCTTC. This sequence encodes CASIQGLAATDVYTF.

Regarding this clonotype: Since a much larger clone is just one base distant, this may be a read error. The genes are TRBV4-1 and TRBJ1-6; unclear D gene. The CDR3 extends over 15 amino acids. CDR1 MGHRA and CDR2 YSYEKL come from the germline V gene. CDR3: CASSQGPVVNSSLHF. DNA of the CDR3: TGCGCCAGCAGCCAAGGACCCGTCGTGAATTCATCCCTCCACTTT.

About this clonotype: This sequence may be a read error, since a much larger clone differs from it by one base. This chain uses TRBV4-1 with TRBJ2-7; TRBD1 is a possible D gene (6 bases). The CDR3 is made up of 13 amino acids. Looked up from germline, CDR1 is MGHRA and CDR2 is YSYEKL. The CDR3: CTSSQVSQGKQYF. The CDR3, as DNA: TGCACCAGCAGCCAAGTTAGCCAGGGGAAGCAGTACTTC.

Comment on this clonotype: A much larger clone sits a single nucleotide away, making a read error possible. The CDR3 sequence is CASSMEGSNTEAFF. DNA for the CDR3: TGTGCCAGCAGTATGGAAGGTAGCAACACTGAAGCTTTCTTT. The chain joins TRBV6-5 to TRBJ1-1; D gene unclear. The CDR3 has 14 residues. Germline CDR1 is MNHEY and CDR2 is SVGAGI. V shed 5 bases and J shed 2 bases, with 12 bases lying between them.

Points on this clonotype: This may stem from a read error, because a much larger clone lies one nucleotide away. This chain links TRBV6-1 with TRBJ2-5; D is perhaps TRBD2 (6 bases). In germline, CDR1 is MNHNS, CDR2 SASEGT. V gave up 6 bases and J gave up 9 bases, with 17 bases separating them. The CDR3 is 13 amino acids. The CDR3 here is CASRREVPEAQYF. The CDR3 region has the DNA TGTGCCAGCAGGAGGGAGGTTCCGGAGGCCCAGTACTTC.

Comments on this clonotype: Germline and junction disagree at one end, which may indicate a read error. V and J are TRBV6-2 or TRBV6-3 and TRBJ2-7, with a possible D match to TRBD2 (5 bases). The CDR3 has 19 residues. Germline V lookup: CDR1 MNHEY, CDR2 SVGEGT. The CDR3 region is CASSYVSPDFNSSSYKQYF. The CDR3 DNA is TGTGCCAGCAGCTACGTTAGTCCGGACTTTAACAGTAGCTCCTACAAGCAGTACTTC.

Note on this clonotype: This may be a read error, as it is one base from a much larger clone. V usage is TRBV6-9 and J usage is TRBJ2-5, with D tentatively TRBD2 (5 bases). Trimming took off 5 bases at V and 3 bases at J, with 19 bases between the two ends. The CDR3 length is 16 residues. Germline lookup yields CDR1 MNHGY and CDR2 SVAAGI. The CDR3, as DNA: TGTGCCAGCAGTACTCTGGGAGTAACGAGGGAAGAGACCCAGTACTTC. Encoded protein: CASSTLGVTREETQYF.

Note on this clonotype: One end of the junction is discordant with germline, which a read error may explain. The chain employs TRBV11-2 and TRBJ2-3; D possibly corresponds to TRBD1 (6 bases). CDR1 and CDR2 (germline): SGHAT, FQNNGV. The CDR3 runs to 17 residues. Here the CDR3 DNA reads TGTGCCAGTAGCTTAGTGTCCAGGGGACGGTGGATAGATACGCAGTATTTT. It yields the protein CASSLVSRGRWIDTQYF.

With respect to this clonotype: One junction end does not reproduce the germline sequence, and a read error may be involved. This sequence joins TRBV7-9 and TRBJ1-1; 9 bases map to TRBD1. This CDR3 is built from 14 residues. The germline CDR1 and CDR2 sequences are SEHNR and FQNEAQ (reference sequence). The CDR3 DNA reads as TGTGCCAGCAGCCCCCGGGACAGGGTCGCTGAAGCTTCCTTT. The encoded protein is CASSPRDRVAEASF.

In the case of this clonotype: This may stem from a read error, because a much larger clone lies one nucleotide away. The CDR3 reads CASTLRLAGTEQFF. In DNA, the CDR3 is TGTGCCAGCACTTTACGACTAGCGGGAACTGAGCAGTTCTTC. The rearrangement links TRBV12-3 or TRBV12-4 to TRBJ2-1, with 11 bases fitting TRBD2. The CDR3 runs to 14 residues.